Listed below are T cell receptor beta chains from one sample, sequenced in a study of blood T cell repertoires in COVID-19. Libraries were prepared by immunoSEQ multiplex PCR; TCRdb keeps only in-frame clonotypes and omits some of them. Here the sample spans 350,000 to 550,000 clones, over 75% being singletons. The specimen sequenced was PBMCs or T cells enriched from blood (not recorded which). Receptors originate from a man aged 25-45 years who had recovered from COVID-19. CDR3s include the opening cysteine and the closing phenylalanine or tryptophan. The D gene is left open where the match is weak. Size is stated for part of the rows, as once, few or many counts, or as a class when the clone is expanded.

cdr3_nt: TGTGCCAGCAGCCCTAGACCCGGGACTAGCGGGAATAGAAATGAGCAGTTCTTC
cdr3_aa: CASSPRPGTSGNRNEQFF
v_call: TRBV7-2
cdr3_length: 18
d_call: TRBD2
j_call: TRBJ2-1
clone_size: NA

cdr3_nt: TGTGCCAGCAGAAATTCAGCGGCTAACTCCTACGAGCAGTACTTC
cdr3_aa: CASRNSAANSYEQYF
v_call: TRBV28
cdr3_length: 15
d_call: NA
j_call: TRBJ2-7
clone_size: once

cdr3_nt: TGCGCCAGCAGCACACTAGCGGGAGGTGCAGATACGCAGTATTTT
cdr3_aa: CASSTLAGGADTQYF
v_call: TRBV5-1
cdr3_length: 15
d_call: TRBD2
j_call: TRBJ2-3
clone_size: NA

cdr3_nt: TGTGCCAGCAGCCCCAATGGCGGGATCCAAGAGACCCAGTACTTC
cdr3_aa: CASSPNGGIQETQYF
v_call: TRBV7-3
cdr3_length: 15
d_call: NA
j_call: TRBJ2-5
clone_size: NA

cdr3_nt: TGTGCCAGCAGCCAGGCGGGACAGACTAGGCGCACAGATACGCAGTATTTT
cdr3_aa: CASSQAGQTRRTDTQYF
v_call: TRBV14
cdr3_length: 17
d_call: NA
j_call: TRBJ2-3
clone_size: NA

cdr3_nt: TGTGCCAGCAGCCTCACGACAGTGAATGCGAACACTGAAGCTTTCTTT
cdr3_aa: CASSLTTVNANTEAFF
v_call: TRBV7-6
cdr3_length: 16
d_call: NA
j_call: TRBJ1-1
clone_size: NA

cdr3_nt: TGTGCCAGCAGCAGAGGACAGGTCTATGGCTACACCTTC
cdr3_aa: CASSRGQVYGYTF
v_call: TRBV12-3/TRBV12-4
cdr3_length: 13
d_call: TRBD1
j_call: TRBJ1-2
clone_size: NA

cdr3_nt: TGTGCCAGCAGCTCAATGAACACTGAAGCTTTCTTT
cdr3_aa: CASSSMNTEAFF
v_call: TRBV7-8
cdr3_length: 12
d_call: NA
j_call: TRBJ1-1
clone_size: NA

cdr3_nt: TGCGCCAGCAGCGAGGCGAACACCGGGGAGCTGTTTTTT
cdr3_aa: CASSEANTGELFF
v_call: TRBV5-1
cdr3_length: 13
d_call: NA
j_call: TRBJ2-2
clone_size: NA

cdr3_nt: TGTGCCACCCACGGACAGTTGAACACTGAAGCTTTCTTT
cdr3_aa: CATHGQLNTEAFF
v_call: TRBV28
cdr3_length: 13
d_call: NA
j_call: TRBJ1-1
clone_size: NA

cdr3_nt: TGCGCCAGCAGCCAGGACAGGGTGAACACCGGGGAGCTGTTTTTT
cdr3_aa: CASSQDRVNTGELFF
v_call: TRBV10-1
cdr3_length: 15
d_call: TRBD1
j_call: TRBJ2-2
clone_size: many

cdr3_nt: TGTGCCAGCAGCCAAGGCTCGGGACAGGGCGGGAATGAGCAGTTCTTC
cdr3_aa: CASSQGSGQGGNEQFF
v_call: TRBV3-1/TRBV3-2
cdr3_length: 16
d_call: TRBD1
j_call: TRBJ2-1
clone_size: NA

cdr3_nt: TGTGCCAGCAGTCCCCCCACGGCGGGAGTTCCTAGGGGGCAGTTCTTC
cdr3_aa: CASSPPTAGVPRGQFF
v_call: TRBV28
cdr3_length: 16
d_call: TRBD2
j_call: TRBJ2-1
clone_size: NA

cdr3_nt: TGTGCCAGCAGCGTAGTAGCGGGAGCTGACGGGGAGCTGTTTTTT
cdr3_aa: CASSVVAGADGELFF
v_call: TRBV9
cdr3_length: 15
d_call: TRBD2
j_call: TRBJ2-2
clone_size: NA

cdr3_nt: TGTGCCGGCGGGGGGAGCTCCGAGCAGTACTTC
cdr3_aa: CAGGGSSEQYF
v_call: TRBV7-9
cdr3_length: 11
d_call: TRBD2
j_call: TRBJ2-7
clone_size: NA

cdr3_nt: TGTGCCAGCAGCCATGGCGGATGGCGGGAGATTACCGGGGAGCTGTTTTTT
cdr3_aa: CASSHGGWREITGELFF
v_call: TRBV3-1/TRBV3-2
cdr3_length: 17
d_call: TRBD2
j_call: TRBJ2-2
clone_size: few

cdr3_nt: TGTGCCTGGGATGCCATAGCGGGAGGGCCATCCGAGCAGTACTTC
cdr3_aa: CAWDAIAGGPSEQYF
v_call: TRBV30
cdr3_length: 15
d_call: TRBD2
j_call: TRBJ2-7
clone_size: NA

cdr3_nt: TGCGCCAGCAGCCCGGCGGGACTAGCCTCCTACGAGCAGTACTTC
cdr3_aa: CASSPAGLASYEQYF
v_call: TRBV5-1
cdr3_length: 15
d_call: TRBD2
j_call: TRBJ2-7
clone_size: once

cdr3_nt: TGTGCCAGCGGGACAGGAATCGTCGGCACTGAAGCTTTCTTT
cdr3_aa: CASGTGIVGTEAFF
v_call: TRBV28
cdr3_length: 14
d_call: TRBD1
j_call: TRBJ1-1
clone_size: NA

cdr3_nt: TGTGCCAGTAGTACCTTCTCTGGAAACACCATATATTTT
cdr3_aa: CASSTFSGNTIYF
v_call: TRBV19
cdr3_length: 13
d_call: NA
j_call: TRBJ1-3
clone_size: few

cdr3_nt: TGTGCCGCCTCAACTAGCGACCGCCCCTACGAGCAGTACTTC
cdr3_aa: CAASTSDRPYEQYF
v_call: TRBV19
cdr3_length: 14
d_call: TRBD2
j_call: TRBJ2-7
clone_size: once

cdr3_nt: TGTGCCAGCAGCTTAGTCCTAGGCGGGAATGAGCAGTTCTTC
cdr3_aa: CASSLVLGGNEQFF
v_call: TRBV7-8
cdr3_length: 14
d_call: NA
j_call: TRBJ2-1
clone_size: few

cdr3_nt: TGCGCCAGCAGCCAAGGAGACGACTTCTCCTACGAGCAGTACTTC
cdr3_aa: CASSQGDDFSYEQYF
v_call: TRBV4-1
cdr3_length: 15
d_call: NA
j_call: TRBJ2-7
clone_size: once

cdr3_nt: TGTGCCACCAGTGATTCCGGGACAGGGGGCGGGGAGACCCAGTACTTC
cdr3_aa: CATSDSGTGGGETQYF
v_call: TRBV24-1
cdr3_length: 16
d_call: TRBD1
j_call: TRBJ2-5
clone_size: NA

cdr3_nt: TGTGCCAGCAGCGATGTTGGACTAGCGGGAAACAATGAGCAGTTCTTC
cdr3_aa: CASSDVGLAGNNEQFF
v_call: TRBV3-1/TRBV3-2
cdr3_length: 16
d_call: TRBD2
j_call: TRBJ2-1
clone_size: NA

cdr3_nt: TGCAGCGTTGTTAGGACAGATAACACTGAAGCTTTCTTT
cdr3_aa: CSVVRTDNTEAFF
v_call: TRBV29-1
cdr3_length: 13
d_call: NA
j_call: TRBJ1-1
clone_size: NA

cdr3_nt: TGTGCCAGCAGCCAAGAAGCGTCAGGGGCCAACGTCCTGACTTTC
cdr3_aa: CASSQEASGANVLTF
v_call: TRBV3-1/TRBV3-2
cdr3_length: 15
d_call: NA
j_call: TRBJ2-6
clone_size: NA

cdr3_nt: TGTGCCAGCTCACCACGAGGACTAGCCGACACCGGGGAGCTGTTTTTT
cdr3_aa: CASSPRGLADTGELFF
v_call: TRBV18
cdr3_length: 16
d_call: TRBD2
j_call: TRBJ2-2
clone_size: NA

cdr3_nt: TGTGCCAGCAGCTCCAGGGACAGCCCCGGGGAGCTGTTTTTT
cdr3_aa: CASSSRDSPGELFF
v_call: TRBV7-3
cdr3_length: 14
d_call: TRBD1
j_call: TRBJ2-2
clone_size: once

cdr3_nt: TGCGCCAGCAGCCAGGGACAGCCCGAAAAACTGTTTTTT
cdr3_aa: CASSQGQPEKLFF
v_call: TRBV5-1
cdr3_length: 13
d_call: TRBD1
j_call: TRBJ1-4
clone_size: NA

cdr3_nt: TGTGCCAGCAGCCGCCAAAGTGGGGCAGCGGGCTACGAGCAGTACTTC
cdr3_aa: CASSRQSGAAGYEQYF
v_call: TRBV14
cdr3_length: 16
d_call: NA
j_call: TRBJ2-7
clone_size: NA

cdr3_nt: TGTGCCAGCAGCGCAGATTCCTATAATTCACCCCTCCACTTT
cdr3_aa: CASSADSYNSPLHF
v_call: TRBV7-3
cdr3_length: 14
d_call: NA
j_call: TRBJ1-6
clone_size: NA

cdr3_nt: TGTGCCAGCCGGCTAGCGGGAGGCACCGGGGAGCTGTTTTTT
cdr3_aa: CASRLAGGTGELFF
v_call: TRBV7-9
cdr3_length: 14
d_call: TRBD2
j_call: TRBJ2-2
clone_size: NA

cdr3_nt: TGTGCCAGCAGCCAATCGCTACTAGCGGACTACAATGAGCAGTTCTTC
cdr3_aa: CASSQSLLADYNEQFF
v_call: TRBV5-4
cdr3_length: 16
d_call: TRBD2
j_call: TRBJ2-1
clone_size: NA

cdr3_nt: TGCGCCAGCAGCCAAGTTGCGGGGGGGAACAATGAGCAGTTCTTC
cdr3_aa: CASSQVAGGNNEQFF
v_call: TRBV4-1
cdr3_length: 15
d_call: TRBD2
j_call: TRBJ2-1
clone_size: NA

cdr3_nt: TGTGCCAGTCTGGGGGGTCGGTCCTACGAGCAGTACTTC
cdr3_aa: CASLGGRSYEQYF
v_call: TRBV2
cdr3_length: 13
d_call: NA
j_call: TRBJ2-7
clone_size: NA

cdr3_nt: TGCGCCAGCAGCCCGGGGACTAGCGGGCCGACAGATACGCAGTATTTT
cdr3_aa: CASSPGTSGPTDTQYF
v_call: TRBV5-1
cdr3_length: 16
d_call: TRBD2
j_call: TRBJ2-3
clone_size: NA

cdr3_nt: TGCGCCAGCAGTCGCCAGTCCGAATGTTCCTCTGGAAACACCATATATTTT
cdr3_aa: CASSRQSECSSGNTIYF
v_call: TRBV23-1
cdr3_length: 17
d_call: NA
j_call: TRBJ1-3
clone_size: once

cdr3_nt: TGTGCCAGCAGCAAAGACCGCGACAGGGGTTATGAGCAGTACTTC
cdr3_aa: CASSKDRDRGYEQYF
v_call: TRBV21-1
cdr3_length: 15
d_call: NA
j_call: TRBJ2-7
clone_size: NA

cdr3_nt: TGTGCCAGTAGTATGCCCTTACAGGAGACCCTAAACACCGGGGAGCTGTTTTTT
cdr3_aa: CASSMPLQETLNTGELFF
v_call: TRBV19
cdr3_length: 18
d_call: NA
j_call: TRBJ2-2
clone_size: NA

cdr3_nt: TGTGCCAGCAGCCCTCGCCAAAGCGGGTTCGGCCGTGGCTACACCTTC
cdr3_aa: CASSPRQSGFGRGYTF
v_call: TRBV7-9
cdr3_length: 16
d_call: NA
j_call: TRBJ1-2
clone_size: NA

cdr3_nt: TGTGCCAGCAGCCAAGCCGGTTTTCGAGGAAAAGGCTACACCTTC
cdr3_aa: CASSQAGFRGKGYTF
v_call: TRBV3-1/TRBV3-2
cdr3_length: 15
d_call: NA
j_call: TRBJ1-2
clone_size: once

cdr3_nt: TGCAGCGTTGTAACTAGCGGAGCCTACGAGCAGTACTTC
cdr3_aa: CSVVTSGAYEQYF
v_call: TRBV29-1
cdr3_length: 13
d_call: TRBD2
j_call: TRBJ2-7
clone_size: NA